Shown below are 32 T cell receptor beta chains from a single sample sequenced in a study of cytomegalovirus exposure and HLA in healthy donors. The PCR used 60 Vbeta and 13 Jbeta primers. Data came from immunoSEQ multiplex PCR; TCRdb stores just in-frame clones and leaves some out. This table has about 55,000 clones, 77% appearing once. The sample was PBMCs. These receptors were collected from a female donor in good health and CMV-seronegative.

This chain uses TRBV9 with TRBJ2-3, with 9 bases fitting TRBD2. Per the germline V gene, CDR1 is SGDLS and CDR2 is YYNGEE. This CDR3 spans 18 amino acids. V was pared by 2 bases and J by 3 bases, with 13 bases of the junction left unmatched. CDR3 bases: TGTGCCAGCAGCGTTGTTAGGGAGGCGACTAGCGGAACAGATACGCAGTATTTT. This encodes CASSVVREATSGTDTQYF.

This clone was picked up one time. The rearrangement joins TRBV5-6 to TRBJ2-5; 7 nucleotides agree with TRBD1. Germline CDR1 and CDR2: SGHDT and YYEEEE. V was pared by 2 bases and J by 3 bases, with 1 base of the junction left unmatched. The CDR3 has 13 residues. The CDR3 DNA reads TGTGCCAGCAGCTTCGGGACAGAAGAGACCCAGTACTTC. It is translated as CASSFGTEETQYF.

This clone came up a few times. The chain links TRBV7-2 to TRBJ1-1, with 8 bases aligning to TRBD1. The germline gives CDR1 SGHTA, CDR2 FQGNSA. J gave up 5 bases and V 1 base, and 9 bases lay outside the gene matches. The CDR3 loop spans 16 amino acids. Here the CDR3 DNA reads TGTGCCAGCAGCTTAGTACAGGGGGTGCGTAGGACTGAAGCTTTCTTT. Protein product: CASSLVQGVRRTEAFF.

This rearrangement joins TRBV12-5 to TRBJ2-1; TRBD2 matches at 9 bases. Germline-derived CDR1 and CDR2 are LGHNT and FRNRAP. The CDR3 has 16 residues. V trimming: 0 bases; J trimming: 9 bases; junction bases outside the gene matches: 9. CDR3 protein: CASGLVLREGPGEQFF. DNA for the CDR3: TGTGCTAGTGGTTTGGTTTTGCGGGAGGGCCCTGGTGAGCAGTTCTTC. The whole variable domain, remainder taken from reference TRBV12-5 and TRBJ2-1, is DARVTQTPRHKVTEMGQEVTMRCQPILGHNTVFWYRQTMMQGLELLAYFRNRAPLDDSGMPKDRFSAEMPDATLATLKIQPSEPRDSAVYFCASGLVLREGPGEQFFGPGTRLTVL.

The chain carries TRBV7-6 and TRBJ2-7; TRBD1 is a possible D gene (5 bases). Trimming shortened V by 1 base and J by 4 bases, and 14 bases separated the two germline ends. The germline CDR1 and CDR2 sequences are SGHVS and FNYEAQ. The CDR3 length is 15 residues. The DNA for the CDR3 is TGTGCCAGCAGCTTAGGTCCCAGGGCCCCGTACGAGCAGTACTTC. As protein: CASSLGPRAPYEQYF.

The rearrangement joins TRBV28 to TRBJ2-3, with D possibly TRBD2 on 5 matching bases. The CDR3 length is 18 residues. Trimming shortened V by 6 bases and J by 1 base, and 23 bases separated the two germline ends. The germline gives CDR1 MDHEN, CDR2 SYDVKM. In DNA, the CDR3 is TGTGCCAGCAGCCCTTTAGGGCACCGGGTGGAGGGCACAGATACGCAGTATTTT. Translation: CASSPLGHRVEGTDTQYF.

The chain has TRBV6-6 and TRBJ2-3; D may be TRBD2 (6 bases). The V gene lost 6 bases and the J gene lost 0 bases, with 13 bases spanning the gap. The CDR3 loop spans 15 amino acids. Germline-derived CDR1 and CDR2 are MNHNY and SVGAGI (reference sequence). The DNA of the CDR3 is TGTGCCAGCAGCTGGACTACCCAGAGCACAGATACGCAGTATTTT. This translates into CASSWTTQSTDTQYF.

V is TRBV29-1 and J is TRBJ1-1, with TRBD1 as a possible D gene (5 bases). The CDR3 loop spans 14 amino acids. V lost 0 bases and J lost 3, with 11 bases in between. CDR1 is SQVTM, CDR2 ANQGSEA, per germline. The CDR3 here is CSVEDPQGYTEAFF. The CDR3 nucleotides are TGCAGCGTTGAAGATCCGCAGGGTTACACTGAAGCTTTCTTT.

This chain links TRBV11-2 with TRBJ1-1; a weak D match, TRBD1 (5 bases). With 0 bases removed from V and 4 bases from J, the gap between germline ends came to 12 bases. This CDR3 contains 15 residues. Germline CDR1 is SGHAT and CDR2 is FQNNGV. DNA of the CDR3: TGTGCCAGCAGCTTAGAGGGGGGGTGGAGCACTGAAGCTTTCTTT. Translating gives CASSLEGGWSTEAFF.

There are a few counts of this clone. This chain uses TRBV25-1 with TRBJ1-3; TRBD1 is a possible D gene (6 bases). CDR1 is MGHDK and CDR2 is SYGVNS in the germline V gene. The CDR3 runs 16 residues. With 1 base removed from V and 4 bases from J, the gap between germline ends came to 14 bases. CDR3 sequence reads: CASSESGGARGNTIYF. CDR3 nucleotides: TGTGCCAGCAGTGAATCGGGGGGGGCGCGAGGAAACACCATATATTTT.

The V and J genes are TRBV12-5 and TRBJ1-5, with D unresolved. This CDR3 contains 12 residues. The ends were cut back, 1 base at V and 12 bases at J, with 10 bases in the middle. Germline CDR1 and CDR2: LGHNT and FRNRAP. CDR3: CASGLETSYQHF. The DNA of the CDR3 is TGTGCTAGTGGTTTGGAAACTAGCTACCAGCATTTT. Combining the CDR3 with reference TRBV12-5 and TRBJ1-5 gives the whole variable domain DARVTQTPRHKVTEMGQEVTMRCQPILGHNTVFWYRQTMMQGLELLAYFRNRAPLDDSGMPKDRFSAEMPDATLATLKIQPSEPRDSAVYFCASGLETSYQHFGDGTRLSIL.

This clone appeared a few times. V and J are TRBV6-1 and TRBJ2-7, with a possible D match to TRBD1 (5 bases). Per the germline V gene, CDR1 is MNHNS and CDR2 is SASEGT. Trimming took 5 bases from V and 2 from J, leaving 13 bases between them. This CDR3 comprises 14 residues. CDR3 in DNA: TGTGCCAGCAGTCAGCGTGGGGCCGCCTACGAGCAGTACTTC. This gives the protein CASSQRGAAYEQYF.

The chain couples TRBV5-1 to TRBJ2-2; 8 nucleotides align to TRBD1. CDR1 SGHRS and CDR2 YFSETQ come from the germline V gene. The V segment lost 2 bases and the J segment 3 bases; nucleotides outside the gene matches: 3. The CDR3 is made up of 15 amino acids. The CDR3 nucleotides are TGCGCCAGCAGCTTTGGACAGGGTTACACCGGGGAGCTGTTTTTT. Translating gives CASSFGQGYTGELFF. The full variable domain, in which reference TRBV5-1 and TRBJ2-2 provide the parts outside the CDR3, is KAGVTQTPRYLIKTRGQQVTLSCSPISGHRSVSWYQQTPGQGLQFLFEYFSETQRNKGNFPGRFSGRQFSNSRSEMNVSTLELGDSALYLCASSFGQGYTGELFFGEGSRLTVL.

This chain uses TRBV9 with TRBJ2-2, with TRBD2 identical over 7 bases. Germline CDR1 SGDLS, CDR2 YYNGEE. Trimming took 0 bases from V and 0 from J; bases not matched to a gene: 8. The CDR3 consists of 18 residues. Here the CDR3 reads CASSVDIRDYPNTGELFF. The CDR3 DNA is TGTGCCAGCAGCGTAGACATCCGGGACTACCCGAACACCGGGGAGCTGTTTTTT.

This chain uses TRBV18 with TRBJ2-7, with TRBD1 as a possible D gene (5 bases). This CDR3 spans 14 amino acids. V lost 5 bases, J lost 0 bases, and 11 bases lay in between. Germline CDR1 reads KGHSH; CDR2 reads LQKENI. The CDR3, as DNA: TGTGCCAGCTCATCGACAGCCCCCTCCTACGAGCAGTACTTC. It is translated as CASSSTAPSYEQYF.

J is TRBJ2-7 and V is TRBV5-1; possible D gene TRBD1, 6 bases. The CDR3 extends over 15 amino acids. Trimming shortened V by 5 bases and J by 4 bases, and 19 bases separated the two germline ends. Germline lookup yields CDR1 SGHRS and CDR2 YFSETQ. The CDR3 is CASSYTGGKGYEQYF. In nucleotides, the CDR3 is TGCGCCAGCAGTTACACTGGGGGCAAGGGGTACGAGCAGTACTTC.

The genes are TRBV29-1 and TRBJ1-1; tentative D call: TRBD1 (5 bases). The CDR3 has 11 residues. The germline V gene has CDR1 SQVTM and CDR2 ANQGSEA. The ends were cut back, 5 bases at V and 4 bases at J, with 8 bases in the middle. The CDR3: CSVRRGTEAFF. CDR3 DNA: TGCAGCGTTCGTAGGGGCACTGAAGCTTTCTTT.

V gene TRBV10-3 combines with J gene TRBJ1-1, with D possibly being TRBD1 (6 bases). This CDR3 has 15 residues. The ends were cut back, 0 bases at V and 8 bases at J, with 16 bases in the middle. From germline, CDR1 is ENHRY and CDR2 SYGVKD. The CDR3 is CAISESGKKRGEAFF. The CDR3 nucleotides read TGTGCCATCAGTGAGTCAGGGAAGAAAAGGGGGGAAGCTTTCTTT.

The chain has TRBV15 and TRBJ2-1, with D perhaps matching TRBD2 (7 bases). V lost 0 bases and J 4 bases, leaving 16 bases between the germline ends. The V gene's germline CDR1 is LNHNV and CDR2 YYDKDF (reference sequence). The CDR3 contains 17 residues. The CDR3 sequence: CATSREGGGSGYNEQFF. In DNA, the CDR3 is TGTGCCACCAGCAGAGAAGGGGGGGGTAGCGGATACAATGAGCAGTTCTTC.

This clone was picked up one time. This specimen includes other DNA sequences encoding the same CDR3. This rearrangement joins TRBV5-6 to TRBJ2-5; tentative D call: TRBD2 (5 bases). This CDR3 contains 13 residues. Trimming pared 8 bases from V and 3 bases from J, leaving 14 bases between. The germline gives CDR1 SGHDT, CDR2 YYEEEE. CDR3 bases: TGTGCCAGTACCTTAGACGGGGAAGAGACCCAGTACTTC. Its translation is CASTLDGEETQYF.

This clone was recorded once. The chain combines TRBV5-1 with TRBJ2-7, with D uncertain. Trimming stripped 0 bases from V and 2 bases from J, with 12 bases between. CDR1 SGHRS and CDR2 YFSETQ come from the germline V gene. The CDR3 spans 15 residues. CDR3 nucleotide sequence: TGCGCCAGCAGCTTGGCCGCTCGGTTCACCTACGAGCAGTACTTC. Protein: CASSLAARFTYEQYF. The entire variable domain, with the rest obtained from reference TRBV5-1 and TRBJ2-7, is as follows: KAGVTQTPRYLIKTRGQQVTLSCSPISGHRSVSWYQQTPGQGLQFLFEYFSETQRNKGNFPGRFSGRQFSNSRSEMNVSTLELGDSALYLCASSLAARFTYEQYFGPGTRLTVT.

The DNA for the CDR3 is TGTGCCAGCAGTGTCATGGTGGACAGGTCCCCCTACGAGCAGTACTTC. Translating it yields CASSVMVDRSPYEQYF. The rearrangement links TRBV6-1 to TRBJ2-7, with TRBD1 matching 7 bases. The CDR3 spans 16 residues. Germline lookup yields CDR1 MNHNS and CDR2 SASEGT. V shed 4 bases, J shed 2 bases, and the junction held 11 bases outside the gene matches.

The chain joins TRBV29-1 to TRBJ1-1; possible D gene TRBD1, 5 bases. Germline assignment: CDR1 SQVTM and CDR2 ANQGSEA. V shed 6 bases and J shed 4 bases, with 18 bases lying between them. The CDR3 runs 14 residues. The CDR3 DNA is TGCAGCGTCTTTTCGAAGGACACAGCCACTGAAGCTTTCTTT. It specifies CSVFSKDTATEAFF.

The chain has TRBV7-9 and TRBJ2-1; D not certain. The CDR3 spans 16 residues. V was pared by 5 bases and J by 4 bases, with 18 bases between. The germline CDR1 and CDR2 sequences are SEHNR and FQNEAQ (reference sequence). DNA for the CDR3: TGTGCCAGCAGCCCCCCTTCAGGCCCCCGGTACAATGAGCAGTTCTTC. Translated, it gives CASSPPSGPRYNEQFF.

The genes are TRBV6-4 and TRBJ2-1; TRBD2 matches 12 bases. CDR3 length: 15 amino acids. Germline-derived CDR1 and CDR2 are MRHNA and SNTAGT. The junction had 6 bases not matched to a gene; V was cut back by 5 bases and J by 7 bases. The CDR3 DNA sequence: TGTGCCAGCAGTTCTAGCGGGGGGGCTTCGAATGAGCAGTTCTTC. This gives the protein CASSSSGGASNEQFF.

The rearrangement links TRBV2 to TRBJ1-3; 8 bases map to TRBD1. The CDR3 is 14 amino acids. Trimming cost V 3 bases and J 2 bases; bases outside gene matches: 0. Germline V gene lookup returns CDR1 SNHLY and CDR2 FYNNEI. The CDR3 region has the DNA TGTGCCAGCAGTGAGACAGGGGCTGGAAACACCATATATTTT. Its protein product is CASSETGAGNTIYF.

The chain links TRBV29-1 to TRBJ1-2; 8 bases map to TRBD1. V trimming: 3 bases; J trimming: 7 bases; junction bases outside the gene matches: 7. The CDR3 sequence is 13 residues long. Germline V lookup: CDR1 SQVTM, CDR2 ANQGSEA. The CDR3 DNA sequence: TGCAGCGTTGACCTCAGGGGGCGCGGTGGCTACACCTTC. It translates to CSVDLRGRGGYTF.

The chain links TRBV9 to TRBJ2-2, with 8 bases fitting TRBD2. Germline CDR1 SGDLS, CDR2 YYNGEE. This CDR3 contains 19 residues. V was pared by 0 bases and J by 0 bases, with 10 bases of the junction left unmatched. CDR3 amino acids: CASSVGGWSGSANTGELFF. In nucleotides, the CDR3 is TGTGCCAGCAGCGTAGGAGGCTGGAGCGGGAGTGCGAACACCGGGGAGCTGTTTTTT.

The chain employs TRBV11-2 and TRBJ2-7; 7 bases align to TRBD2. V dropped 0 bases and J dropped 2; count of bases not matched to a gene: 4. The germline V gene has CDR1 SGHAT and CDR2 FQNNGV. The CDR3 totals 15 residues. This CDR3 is CASSLEAGVAYEQYF. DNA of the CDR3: TGTGCCAGCAGCTTAGAGGCGGGAGTGGCCTACGAGCAGTACTTC.

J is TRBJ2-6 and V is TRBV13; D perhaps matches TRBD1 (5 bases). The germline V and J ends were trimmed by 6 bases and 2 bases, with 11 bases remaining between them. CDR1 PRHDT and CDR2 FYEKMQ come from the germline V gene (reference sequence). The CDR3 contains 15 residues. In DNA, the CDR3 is TGTGCCAGCAGTAGAACAGGTGCTGGGGCCAACGTCCTGACTTTC. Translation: CASSRTGAGANVLTF.

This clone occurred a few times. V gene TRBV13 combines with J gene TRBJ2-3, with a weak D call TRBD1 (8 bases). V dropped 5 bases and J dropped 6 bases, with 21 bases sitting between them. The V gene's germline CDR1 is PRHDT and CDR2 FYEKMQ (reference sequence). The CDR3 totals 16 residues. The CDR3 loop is CASSLRQGSGGDTQYF. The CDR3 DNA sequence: TGTGCCAGCAGCCTTCGACAGGGGTCGGGGGGCGATACGCAGTATTTT.

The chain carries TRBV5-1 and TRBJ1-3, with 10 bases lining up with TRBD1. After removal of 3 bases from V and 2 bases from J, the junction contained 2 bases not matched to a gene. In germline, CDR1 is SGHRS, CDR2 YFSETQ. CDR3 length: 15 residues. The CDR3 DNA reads TGCGCCAGCAGCTGGGGGACAGGGGCTGGAAACACCATATATTTT. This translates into CASSWGTGAGNTIYF.